This T cell receptor (beta chain) appears in the sequencing data of a study of blood T cell repertoires in COVID-19. Study background: PBMCs, B-cell-depleted T cells, or T cells provided the cDNA or gDNA that made up the material.

This CDR3 is built from 17 residues. The V gene's germline CDR1 is SEHNR and CDR2 FQNEAQ (reference sequence). After removal of 10 bases from V and 3 bases from J, the junction contained 20 bases not matched to a gene. The authors' processing: Estimated nucleated cell counts came from reference gene primer amplification. Assay used: immunoSEQ multiplex PCR; TCRdb lists only in-frame clones, some missing. D and trimming come from the DNA, and the V and J calls and clone size come from that table. The data show about 300,000 clones, approximately 88% seen once. During active infection, Seattle patients enrolled and were then monitored through disease.

The sequenced material came from peripheral blood. The gene calls are TRBV7-9 and TRBJ1-1; 7 bases match TRBD1. This clonotype originated in a woman aged 25 to 39 with COVID-19, enrolled during active disease. This CDR3 is CATDASAEQGLDTEAFF. Here the CDR3 DNA reads TGTGCCACCGACGCCTCAGCAGAACAGGGGTTGGACACTGAAGCTTTCTTT.